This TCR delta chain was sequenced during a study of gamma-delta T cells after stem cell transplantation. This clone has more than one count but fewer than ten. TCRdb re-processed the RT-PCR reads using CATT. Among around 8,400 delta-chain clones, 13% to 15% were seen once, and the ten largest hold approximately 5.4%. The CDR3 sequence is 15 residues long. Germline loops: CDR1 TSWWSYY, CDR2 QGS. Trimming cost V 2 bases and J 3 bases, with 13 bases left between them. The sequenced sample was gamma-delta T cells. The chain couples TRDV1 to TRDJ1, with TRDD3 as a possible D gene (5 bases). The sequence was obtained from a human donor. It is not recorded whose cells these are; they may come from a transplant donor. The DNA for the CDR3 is TGTGCTCTTGGGGAAATCGACGATACTGCCGATAAACTCATCTTT. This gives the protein CALGEIDDTADKLIF.